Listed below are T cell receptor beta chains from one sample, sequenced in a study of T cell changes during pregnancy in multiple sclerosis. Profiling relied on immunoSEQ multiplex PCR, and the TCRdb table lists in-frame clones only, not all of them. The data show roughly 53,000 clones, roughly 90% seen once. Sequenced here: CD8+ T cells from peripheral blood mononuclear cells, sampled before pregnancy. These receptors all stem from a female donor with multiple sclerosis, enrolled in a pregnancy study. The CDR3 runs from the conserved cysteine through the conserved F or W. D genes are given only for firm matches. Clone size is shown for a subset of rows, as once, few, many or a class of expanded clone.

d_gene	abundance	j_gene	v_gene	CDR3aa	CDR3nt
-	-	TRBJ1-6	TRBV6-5	CASSYGTGSPLHF	TGTGCCAGCAGTTACGGAACGGGATCACCCCTCCACTTT
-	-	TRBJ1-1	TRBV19	CASSLTANTEAFF	TGTGCCAGTAGTCTGACAGCGAACACTGAAGCTTTCTTT
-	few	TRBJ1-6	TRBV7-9	CASSLPSNSPLHF	TGTGCCAGCAGCTTACCGTCTAATTCACCCCTCCACTTT
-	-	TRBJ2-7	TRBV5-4	CASSLEDSQSYEQYF	TGTGCCAGCAGCTTGGAGGACAGCCAGTCCTACGAGCAGTACTTC
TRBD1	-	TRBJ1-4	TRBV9	CASSAYGTGDEKLFF	TGTGCCAGCAGCGCCTACGGGACAGGGGATGAAAAACTGTTTTTT
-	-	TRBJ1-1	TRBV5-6	CASSPGGNTEAFF	TGTGCCAGCAGCCCGGGAGGGAACACTGAAGCTTTCTTT
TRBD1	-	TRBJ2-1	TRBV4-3	CATGQGHLDEQFF	TGCGCCACCGGACAGGGACATCTGGATGAGCAGTTCTTC
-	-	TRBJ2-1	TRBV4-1	CASSQDHPSSYNEQFF	TGCGCCAGCAGCCAAGATCACCCGAGCTCCTACAATGAGCAGTTCTTC
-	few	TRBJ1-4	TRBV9	CASSANGNEKLFF	TGTGCCAGCAGCGCCAACGGTAATGAAAAACTGTTTTTT
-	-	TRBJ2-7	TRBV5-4	CASSPPSSYEQYF	TGTGCCAGCAGCCCCCCCTCCTCCTACGAGCAGTACTTC
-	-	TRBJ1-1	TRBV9	CAGSVEGGSTEAFF	TGTGCCGGCAGCGTAGAAGGTGGGAGCACTGAAGCTTTCTTT
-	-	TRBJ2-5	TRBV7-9	CASSLVGEGKETQYF	TGTGCCAGCAGCTTAGTAGGGGAAGGGAAAGAGACCCAGTACTTC
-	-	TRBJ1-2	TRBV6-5	CASRSGEYDGYTF	TGTGCCAGCAGGTCAGGGGAGTATGATGGCTACACCTTC
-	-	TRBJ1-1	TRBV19	CASTWGGTEAFF	TGTGCCAGTACCTGGGGCGGCACTGAAGCTTTCTTT
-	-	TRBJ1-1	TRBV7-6	CASSTSTGNTEAFF	TGTGCCAGCAGCACGAGTACAGGGAACACTGAAGCTTTCTTT
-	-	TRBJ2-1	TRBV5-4	CASSLGSSNEQFF	TGTGCCAGCAGCTTGGGTTCCAGCAATGAGCAGTTCTTC
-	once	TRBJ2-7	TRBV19	CASSISQAGDEQYF	TGTGCCAGTAGTATCTCACAGGCTGGGGACGAGCAGTACTTC
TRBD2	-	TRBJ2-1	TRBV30	CAWDSGTSALLSYNEQFF	TGTGCCTGGGACAGCGGGACTAGCGCACTTTTATCCTACAATGAGCAGTTCTTC
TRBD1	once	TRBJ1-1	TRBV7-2	CASSSYRGMNTEAFF	TGTGCCAGCAGCTCGTACAGGGGTATGAACACTGAAGCTTTCTTT
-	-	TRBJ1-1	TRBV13	CASSLGQSNTEAFF	TGTGCCAGCAGCTTAGGACAGTCGAACACTGAAGCTTTCTTT
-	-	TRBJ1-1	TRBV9	CASSAAEVGPKTKAFF	TGTGCCAGCAGCGCCGCAGAGGTGGGGCCCAAAACGAAAGCTTTCTTT
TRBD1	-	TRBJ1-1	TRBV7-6	CASSPGQGRDHTEAFF	TGTGCCAGCAGCCCAGGACAGGGGAGGGACCACACTGAAGCTTTCTTT
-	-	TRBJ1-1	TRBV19	CASRLGALAFF	TGTGCCAGTAGACTTGGGGCTCTAGCTTTCTTT
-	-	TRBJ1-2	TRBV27	CASSLRGPGSYTF	TGTGCCAGCAGTCTCAGGGGCCCAGGGAGCTACACCTTC
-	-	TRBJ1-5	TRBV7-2	CASSAEGYSNQPQHF	TGTGCCAGCAGCGCCGAGGGCTATAGCAATCAGCCCCAGCATTTT
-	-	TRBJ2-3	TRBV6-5	CASSYLGEVTDTQYF	TGTGCCAGCAGTTACTTAGGGGAAGTTACGGATACGCAGTATTTT
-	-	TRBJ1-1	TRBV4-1	CASSRGEGTEAFF	TGCGCCAGCAGCCGCGGAGAGGGAACTGAAGCTTTCTTT
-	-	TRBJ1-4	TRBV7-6	CASSYIRQGRGEKLFF	TGTGCCAGCAGCTATATACGGCAGGGGAGGGGAGAAAAACTGTTTTTT
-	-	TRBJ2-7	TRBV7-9	CASSLGGIAEQYF	TGTGCTAGCAGCTTAGGAGGGATTGCCGAGCAGTACTTC
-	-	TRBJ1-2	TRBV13	CASSSGDKVIYGYTF	TGTGCCAGCAGCTCCGGGGACAAGGTCATCTATGGCTACACCTTC
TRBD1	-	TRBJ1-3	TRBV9	CASSEGGTGNTIYF	TGTGCCAGCAGCGAAGGGGGCACTGGAAACACCATATATTTT
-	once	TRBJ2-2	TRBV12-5	CASGLDGLISITTGELFF	TGTGCTAGTGGATTAGACGGACTTATATCCATAACGACCGGGGAGCTGTTTTTT
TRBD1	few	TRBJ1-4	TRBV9	CASSVEDRLNEKLFF	TGTGCCAGCAGCGTAGAGGACAGGCTTAATGAAAAACTGTTTTTT
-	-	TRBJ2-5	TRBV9	CASVSGGGRGETQYF	TGTGCCAGCGTATCGGGAGGGGGCCGAGGAGAGACCCAGTACTTC
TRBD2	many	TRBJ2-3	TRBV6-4	CASSGLAGGTDTQYF	TGTGCCAGCAGTGGACTAGCGGGGGGCACAGATACGCAGTATTTT
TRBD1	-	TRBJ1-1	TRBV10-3	CAIRGTAFEAFF	TGTGCCATCAGGGGGACAGCCTTTGAAGCTTTCTTT
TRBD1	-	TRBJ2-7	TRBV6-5	CASSYGTGGPGQYF	TGTGCCAGCAGTTACGGGACAGGGGGCCCAGGGCAGTACTTC
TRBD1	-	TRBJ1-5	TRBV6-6	CASWDSYSNQPQHF	TGTGCCAGTTGGGACAGTTATAGCAATCAGCCCCAGCATTTT
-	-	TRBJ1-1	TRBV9	CASSASSDGAEAFF	TGTGCCAGCAGCGCGTCATCGGACGGGGCTGAAGCTTTCTTT
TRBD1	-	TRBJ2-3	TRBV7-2	CASSLASTGGLTDTQYF	TGTGCCAGCAGCTTAGCGTCGACAGGGGGCCTTACAGATACGCAGTATTTT
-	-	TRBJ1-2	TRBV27	CASRGGYYGYTF	TGTGCCAGCAGGGGGGGGTACTATGGCTACACCTTC
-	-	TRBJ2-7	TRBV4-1	CASSHVGQDEQYF	TGCGCCAGCAGCCACGTGGGGCAGGACGAGCAGTACTTC
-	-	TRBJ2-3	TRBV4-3	CASSQDRGSGADTQYF	TGCGCCAGCAGCCAAGATCGGGGATCGGGGGCAGATACGCAGTATTTT
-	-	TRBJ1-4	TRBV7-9	CASSFPGLSEKLFF	TGTGCCAGCAGCTTTCCGGGACTCAGCGAAAAACTGTTTTTT
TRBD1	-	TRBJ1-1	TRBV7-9	CATQDRASQAEAFF	TGTGCCACCCAGGACAGGGCGTCTCAGGCGGAAGCTTTCTTT
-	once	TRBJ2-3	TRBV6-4	CASAPEGSADTQYF	TGTGCCAGCGCCCCGGAGGGCAGCGCAGATACGCAGTATTTT
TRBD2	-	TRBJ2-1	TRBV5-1	CASSLAWASGVNEQFF	TGCGCCAGCAGCTTGGCCTGGGCTAGCGGGGTGAATGAGCAGTTCTTC